One sample yielded the 8 T cell receptor beta chains listed below, sequenced in a study of blood T cell repertoires in COVID-19. Clones were sequenced by immunoSEQ multiplex PCR, and TCRdb holds only the in-frame ones, with some missing. The table includes 150,000 to 200,000 clones, 75% to 85% detected once. The source material was peripheral blood. Every receptor here comes from a human donor in a cohort sampled during active COVID-19.

This clone was found a few times. CDR3 in amino acids: CASSQSLTGNQPQHF. The CDR3 coding sequence is TGTGCCAGCAGCCAATCTTTAACAGGGAATCAGCCCCAGCATTTT. The chain recombines TRBV16 with TRBJ1-5; D possibly corresponds to TRBD1 (6 bases). Deletions cut 0 bases from V and 4 bases from J, with 10 bases between. Per the germline V gene, CDR1 is KGHSY and CDR2 is FQNENV. This CDR3 is 15 amino acids long.

The rearrangement links TRBV9 to TRBJ2-2, with D possibly TRBD1 on 6 matching bases. From germline, CDR1 is SGDLS and CDR2 YYNGEE. V lost 2 bases and J lost 2, with 10 bases in between. The CDR3 contains 15 residues. CDR3 nucleotide sequence: TGTGCCAGCAGCGTGAGGACAGAAAACACCGGGGAGCTGTTTTTT. Encoded protein: CASSVRTENTGELFF.

The chain combines TRBV30 with TRBJ2-3, with D possibly being TRBD2 (6 bases). This CDR3 region has 11 residues. Germline V gene sequence: CDR1 GTSNPN, CDR2 SVGIG (reference sequence). Trimming removed 4 bases from V and 8 bases from J, with 10 bases in between. DNA of the CDR3: TGTGCCTGGAATGGGGGGAGTACGCAGTATTTT. This gives the protein CAWNGGSTQYF.

This chain connects TRBV12-3 or TRBV12-4 to TRBJ2-2, with a tentative D call TRBD1 (5 bases). The CDR3 loop spans 12 amino acids. V shed 11 bases and J shed 8 bases, with 15 bases lying between them. In DNA form, the CDR3 reads TGTGCCGCGGAAGGGGTTGGGGGGGAGCTGTTTTTT. Protein product: CAAEGVGGELFF.

This sequence joins TRBV7-9 and TRBJ2-7, with TRBD2 identical over 13 bases. The J segment lost 0 bases and the V segment lost 7 bases, leaving 12 bases of the junction unmatched. Germline assignment: CDR1 SEHNR and CDR2 FQNEAQ (reference sequence). The CDR3 runs to 18 residues. The CDR3 spells CASTSRGLAGVSSYEQYF. The CDR3 DNA is TGTGCCAGCACCTCCCGTGGACTAGCGGGGGTAAGCTCCTACGAGCAGTACTTC.

The CDR3 spells CASSLDRVGGTEAFF. The DNA for the CDR3 is TGTGCCAGCAGCCTGGACAGGGTAGGTGGCACTGAAGCTTTCTTT. The V gene is TRBV2, the J gene TRBJ1-1; 8 nucleotides match TRBD1. V trimming: 6 bases; J trimming: 4 bases; junction bases outside the gene matches: 10. Germline CDR1 and CDR2: SNHLY and FYNNEI. The CDR3 sequence is 15 residues long. Using reference TRBV2 and TRBJ1-1 for the parts outside the CDR3, the full variable domain is EPEVTQTPSHQVTQMGQEVILRCVPISNHLYFYWYRQILGQKVEFLVSFYNNEISEKSEIFDDQFSVERPDGSNFTLKIRSTKLEDSAMYFCASSLDRVGGTEAFFGQGTRLTVV.

This clone came up a few times. Other DNA sequences in the same sample also yield this CDR3. V usage is TRBV7-2 and J usage is TRBJ1-4, with a possible D match to TRBD1 (5 bases). Trimming took off 1 base at V and 8 bases at J, with 5 bases between the two ends. Germline CDR1 SGHTA, CDR2 FQGNSA. The CDR3 has 12 residues. The CDR3 sequence: CASSLEGEKLFF. The CDR3 nucleotides are TGTGCCAGCAGCTTAGAGGGGGAAAAACTGTTTTTT.

This clone was seen only once. The J gene is TRBJ1-3, the V gene TRBV2; D not certain. The CDR3 contains 13 residues. V lost 7 bases to trimming and J lost 0 bases, with 7 bases between them. Germline V gene data show CDR1 as SNHLY and CDR2 as FYNNEI. The CDR3 protein is CASNLASGNTIYF. The CDR3 DNA reads TGTGCCAGCAATCTGGCCTCTGGAAACACCATATATTTT.